This is a list of T cell receptor beta chains from one sample in a study of blood T cell repertoires in COVID-19. Profiled with immunoSEQ multiplex PCR; TCRdb holds only in-frame clones, not every one. The sample consists of 150,000 or so clones, 80% to 85% of them appearing once. The specimen was PBMCs or T cells enriched from blood (not recorded which). Receptors were obtained from a woman aged 60-75 years who had recovered from COVID-19. Both conserved end residues are part of each CDR3. Each record gives: CDR3 length, V gene, J gene, D gene, clone size, CDR3 protein, CDR3 DNA. A D gene is named only where the DNA matches it firmly. Size is omitted from some rows. Given values are once, few, many or a class for expanded clones.

16	TRBV9	TRBJ1-4	NA	few	CASSVGPGVESEKLFF	TGTGCCAGCAGCGTCGGACCCGGGGTGGAAAGTGAAAAACTGTTTTTT
15	TRBV19	TRBJ1-6	NA	once	CASKAQAAQNSPLHF	TGTGCCAGTAAAGCCCAGGCCGCACAGAATTCACCCCTCCACTTT
13	TRBV9	TRBJ1-2	NA	few	CASSVVGGSGYTF	TGTGCCAGCAGCGTAGTCGGGGGGAGCGGCTACACCTTC
14	TRBV5-1	TRBJ1-1	TRBD1	NA	CASSVQGIGTEAFF	TGCGCCAGCAGCGTACAGGGGATCGGCACTGAAGCTTTCTTT
13	TRBV7-9	TRBJ1-1	NA	NA	CASSLALGTEAFF	TGTGCCAGCAGCTTAGCGCTCGGGACTGAAGCTTTCTTT
14	TRBV30	TRBJ1-6	TRBD1	few	CAWASTTGNSPLHF	TGTGCCTGGGCGAGTACGACAGGGAATTCACCCCTCCACTTT
15	TRBV6-6	TRBJ1-4	TRBD1	NA	CASSYPGTANEKLFF	TGTGCCAGCAGTTACCCAGGGACAGCTAATGAAAAACTGTTTTTT
12	TRBV18	TRBJ2-7	NA	NA	CASSSIGDEQYF	TGTGCCAGCTCGTCGATCGGGGACGAGCAGTACTTC
16	TRBV19	TRBJ2-3	NA	NA	CASSTSTTGGTDTQYF	TGTGCCAGTAGTACTTCCACCACGGGGGGCACAGATACGCAGTATTTT
13	TRBV5-1	TRBJ1-2	NA	NA	CASSQGLNDGYTF	TGCGCCAGCAGCCAGGGTCTAAACGATGGCTACACCTTC
15	TRBV9	TRBJ1-3	NA	NA	CASSVGSGKGNTIYF	TGTGCCAGCAGCGTAGGATCAGGGAAAGGAAACACCATATATTTT
14	TRBV19	TRBJ1-1	NA	NA	CASSIMSRGTEAFF	TGTGCCAGTAGTATAATGAGTCGGGGGACCGAAGCTTTCTTT
13	TRBV5-1	TRBJ1-4	NA	few	CASSRGQNEKLFF	TGCGCCAGCAGCCGAGGACAGAATGAAAAACTGTTTTTT
16	TRBV5-1	TRBJ2-1	NA	NA	CASSLTRQGSYNEQFF	TGCGCCAGCAGCTTGACACGCCAGGGCTCCTACAATGAGCAGTTCTTC
12	TRBV27	TRBJ2-5	NA	NA	CASGLIQETQYF	TGTGCCAGCGGACTGATCCAAGAGACCCAGTACTTC
13	TRBV15	TRBJ1-2	NA	NA	CATSRLGAGGYTF	TGTGCCACCAGCCGTCTGGGCGCTGGGGGCTACACCTTC
12	TRBV28	TRBJ2-1	NA	NA	CASSSQGDEQFF	TGTGCCAGCAGTTCACAGGGAGACGAGCAGTTCTTC
16	TRBV12-5	TRBJ2-3	TRBD2	NA	CASGSGTSGITDTQYF	TGTGCTAGTGGTTCCGGGACTAGCGGGATCACAGATACGCAGTATTTT
14	TRBV6-5	TRBJ1-6	TRBD1	NA	CASSQGTGFGPLHF	TGTGCCAGCAGTCAGGGGACAGGCTTCGGACCCCTCCACTTT
15	TRBV2	TRBJ1-2	TRBD1	NA	CASSHTGQPQAGYTF	TGTGCCAGCAGTCACACGGGACAGCCCCAGGCTGGCTACACCTTC
15	TRBV27	TRBJ2-6	NA	few	CASSLFLSGANVLTF	TGTGCCAGCAGTTTATTCCTCTCTGGGGCCAACGTCCTGACTTTC
13	TRBV3-1/TRBV3-2	TRBJ1-1	NA	few	CASTLTSNTEAFF	TGTGCCAGCACCCTGACATCCAACACTGAAGCTTTCTTT
18	TRBV7-9	TRBJ2-7	TRBD2	NA	CASSLRAGRDAEFYEQYF	TGTGCCAGCAGCTTACGAGCGGGAAGAGATGCTGAATTCTACGAGCAGTACTTC
16	TRBV5-1	TRBJ1-1	NA	NA	CASSLGDQLRSTEAFF	TGCGCCAGCAGCTTGGGCGACCAGTTAAGGAGCACTGAAGCTTTCTTT
12	TRBV7-8	TRBJ1-5	NA	NA	CASSGHSQPQHF	TGTGCCAGCAGCGGCCACAGTCAGCCCCAGCATTTT
13	TRBV7-3	TRBJ2-5	TRBD1	NA	CASSLGQGGTQYF	TGTGCCAGCAGCTTAGGACAGGGTGGGACCCAGTACTTC
14	TRBV6-5	TRBJ1-2	NA	NA	CASSYTATEYGYTF	TGTGCCAGCAGTTACACTGCGACGGAGTATGGCTACACCTTC
14	TRBV15	TRBJ2-7	TRBD2	NA	CATSKTSGRYEQYF	TGTGCCACCAGCAAGACTAGCGGGAGGTACGAGCAGTACTTC
13	TRBV5-1	TRBJ1-1	NA	few	CASSSRGNTEAFF	TGCGCCAGCAGCTCCCGGGGGAACACTGAAGCTTTCTTT
14	TRBV7-9	TRBJ1-1	NA	NA	CASSASGVSTEAFF	TGTGCCAGCAGCGCCTCGGGGGTGAGCACTGAAGCTTTCTTT
15	TRBV10-3	TRBJ1-1	NA	NA	CATQPREKMNTEAFF	TGTGCCACCCAGCCAAGGGAGAAAATGAACACTGAAGCTTTCTTT
11	TRBV20-1	TRBJ2-5	TRBD1	once	CSATGQETQYF	TGCAGTGCGACAGGGCAAGAGACCCAGTACTTC
15	TRBV19	TRBJ1-5	NA	NA	CASSINEGVAQPQHF	TGTGCCAGTAGTATAAATGAAGGGGTAGCCCAGCCCCAGCATTTT
14	TRBV7-6	TRBJ1-1	NA	NA	CASSLDARGSEAFF	TGTGCCAGCAGCTTGGATGCGCGGGGGTCTGAAGCTTTCTTT
19	TRBV21-1	TRBJ2-5	NA	few	CASSKICGLAGTDRETQYF	TGTGCCAGCAGCAAAATCTGTGGACTAGCGGGGACTGACAGAGAGACCCAGTACTTC
15	TRBV7-2	TRBJ2-1	TRBD2	NA	CASSFYSGAGNEQFF	TGTGCCAGCAGCTTTTACAGCGGGGCGGGCAATGAGCAGTTCTTC
14	TRBV9	TRBJ2-5	TRBD1	NA	CASSVDQGEETQYF	TGTGCCAGCAGCGTAGATCAGGGGGAAGAGACCCAGTACTTC
15	TRBV7-2	TRBJ1-6	NA	few	CASSLEWGGDSPLHF	TGTGCCAGCAGCTTAGAGTGGGGGGGGGATTCACCCCTCCACTTT
16	TRBV5-6	TRBJ2-7	TRBD2	once	CASSPSRLAGVDEQYF	TGTGCCAGCAGCCCCTCGAGACTAGCGGGGGTCGACGAGCAGTACTTC
14	TRBV5-1	TRBJ1-4	TRBD1	NA	CASSPDRVREKLFF	TGCGCCAGCAGCCCGGACAGGGTACGAGAAAAACTGTTTTTT
12	TRBV7-9	TRBJ2-5	NA	NA	CASSTPPGQQYF	TGTGCCAGCAGCACCCCACCGGGACAACAGTACTTC